This is a list of T cell receptor beta chains from one sample in a study of response to subunit inactivated influenza vaccine. In TCRdb, the RT-PCR reads were re-called with MiXCR into one record per CDR3 protein. Of 550,000 to 600,000 distinct CDR3 sequences detected, roughly 12% appear once; the ten largest clones hold about 10%. The material was PBMCs from blood, obtained on the day of vaccination. The receptors originated from a man in his fifties who received an inactivated influenza vaccine. CDR3s include the opening cysteine and the closing phenylalanine or tryptophan. The D gene is left open where the match is weak. The size entry is marked missing in some rows and otherwise reads once, few, many or a size class.

V gene: TRBV6-1
clone size: NA
CDR3 length: 14
J gene: TRBJ2-7
D gene: TRBD2
CDR3 DNA: TGTGCCAGCAGCGTACTGGCGGGGGGAGACGAGCAGTACTTC
CDR3 protein: CASSVLAGGDEQYF

V gene: TRBV12-3/TRBV12-4
clone size: NA
CDR3 length: 13
J gene: TRBJ1-1
D gene: NA
CDR3 DNA: TGTGCCAGCAGTCCACAGGCGTGGGGTGAAGCTTTCTTT
CDR3 protein: CASSPQAWGEAFF

V gene: TRBV11-1
clone size: many
CDR3 length: 14
J gene: TRBJ2-7
D gene: TRBD2
CDR3 DNA: TGTGCCAGCAGCCTAGCGGGGATCTCCTACGAGCAGTACTTC
CDR3 protein: CASSLAGISYEQYF

V gene: TRBV12-3/TRBV12-4
clone size: many
CDR3 length: 15
J gene: TRBJ2-7
D gene: NA
CDR3 DNA: TGTGCCAGCAGTTTAGATGTGGGGCAATCCTACGAGCAGTACTTC
CDR3 protein: CASSLDVGQSYEQYF

V gene: TRBV29-1
clone size: many
CDR3 length: 12
J gene: TRBJ2-1
D gene: TRBD1
CDR3 DNA: TGCAGCGTTACGACAGGGTCTAATGAGCAGTTCTTC
CDR3 protein: CSVTTGSNEQFF

V gene: TRBV6-5
clone size: few
CDR3 length: 16
J gene: TRBJ2-3
D gene: NA
CDR3 DNA: TGTGCCAGCAGTTACGGAGGCCCCGGGACTGGGGATACGCAGTATTTT
CDR3 protein: CASSYGGPGTGDTQYF

V gene: TRBV5-5
clone size: NA
CDR3 length: 13
J gene: TRBJ2-7
D gene: NA
CDR3 DNA: TGTGCCAGGAGCTTCGGGCGGGCTTACGAGCAGTACTTC
CDR3 protein: CARSFGRAYEQYF

V gene: TRBV29-1
clone size: many
CDR3 length: 13
J gene: TRBJ2-7
D gene: NA
CDR3 DNA: TGCAGCGTTGAAGGACAGTCTTCTCCCGAGCAGTACTTC
CDR3 protein: CSVEGQSSPEQYF

V gene: TRBV4-2
clone size: few
CDR3 length: 16
J gene: TRBJ2-3
D gene: TRBD1
CDR3 DNA: TGTGCCAGCAGCCAAGATTTAAGGGGGCCCACAGATACGCAGTATTTT
CDR3 protein: CASSQDLRGPTDTQYF

V gene: TRBV12-3/TRBV12-4
clone size: few
CDR3 length: 13
J gene: TRBJ2-5
D gene: NA
CDR3 DNA: TGTGCCAGCAGTCCGCACTCTCAAGAGACCCAGTACTTC
CDR3 protein: CASSPHSQETQYF

V gene: TRBV5-1
clone size: NA
CDR3 length: 16
J gene: TRBJ2-2
D gene: NA
CDR3 DNA: TGCGCCAGCAGCTTGCAAGGGGGGACCAACACCGGGGAGCTGTTTTTT
CDR3 protein: CASSLQGGTNTGELFF

V gene: TRBV3-1
clone size: NA
CDR3 length: 16
J gene: TRBJ2-1
D gene: TRBD2
CDR3 DNA: TGTGCCAGCAGCCAAATACGGCGGGGGGGTTACAATGAGCAGTTCTTC
CDR3 protein: CASSQIRRGGYNEQFF

V gene: TRBV5-1
clone size: many
CDR3 length: 14
J gene: TRBJ2-2
D gene: TRBD1
CDR3 DNA: TGCGCCAGCAGCTCGGACAGGGGTACCGGGGAGCTGTTTTTT
CDR3 protein: CASSSDRGTGELFF

V gene: TRBV10-2
clone size: NA
CDR3 length: 17
J gene: TRBJ2-1
D gene: NA
CDR3 DNA: TGCGCCAGCAGTGAGTCATTGCAGGCCACCAACTACAATGAGCAGTTCTTC
CDR3 protein: CASSESLQATNYNEQFF

V gene: TRBV6-4
clone size: NA
CDR3 length: 14
J gene: TRBJ2-2
D gene: NA
CDR3 DNA: TGTGCCAGCAGTGACTCATTGAACACCGGGGAGCTGTTTTTT
CDR3 protein: CASSDSLNTGELFF

V gene: TRBV19
clone size: NA
CDR3 length: 13
J gene: TRBJ2-1
D gene: NA
CDR3 DNA: TGTGCCAGTAGAAATACCGTCTACAATGAGCAGTTCTTC
CDR3 protein: CASRNTVYNEQFF

V gene: TRBV5-1
clone size: NA
CDR3 length: 13
J gene: TRBJ2-7
D gene: NA
CDR3 DNA: TGCGCCAGCAGCTTGACGGGGGCGGGGGAGCAGTACTTC
CDR3 protein: CASSLTGAGEQYF

V gene: TRBV12-3/TRBV12-4
clone size: NA
CDR3 length: 17
J gene: TRBJ2-7
D gene: TRBD2
CDR3 DNA: TGTGCCAGCAGTTTAGGCCCACTAGCGGGAAGTAGCTACGAGCAGTACTTC
CDR3 protein: CASSLGPLAGSSYEQYF

V gene: TRBV10-3
clone size: few
CDR3 length: 14
J gene: TRBJ2-7
D gene: NA
CDR3 DNA: TGTGCCATCAGTGGTCAGGCAGGGGAGTACGAGCAGTACTTC
CDR3 protein: CAISGQAGEYEQYF

V gene: TRBV2
clone size: many
CDR3 length: 15
J gene: TRBJ2-1
D gene: NA
CDR3 DNA: TGTGCCAGCAGTGAGTGGGTCAGGGACTACAATGAGCAGTTCTTC
CDR3 protein: CASSEWVRDYNEQFF

V gene: TRBV29-1
clone size: NA
CDR3 length: 8
J gene: TRBJ2-2
D gene: NA
CDR3 DNA: TGCAGCGTTGAGGTACTGTTTTTT
CDR3 protein: CSVEVLFF

V gene: TRBV28
clone size: few
CDR3 length: 16
J gene: TRBJ1-6
D gene: NA
CDR3 DNA: TGTGCCAGCAGAATTACTAGTACGGGGCCTAATTCACCCCTCCACTTT
CDR3 protein: CASRITSTGPNSPLHF

V gene: TRBV12-3/TRBV12-4
clone size: few
CDR3 length: 15
J gene: TRBJ2-2
D gene: NA
CDR3 DNA: TGTGCCAGCAGTTTAGCGGGAACGAACACCGGGGAGCTGTTTTTT
CDR3 protein: CASSLAGTNTGELFF

V gene: TRBV20-1
clone size: few
CDR3 length: 14
J gene: TRBJ2-1
D gene: NA
CDR3 DNA: TGCAGTGCTAATCCGGGACCGATAGACAATGAGCAGTTCTTC
CDR3 protein: CSANPGPIDNEQFF

V gene: TRBV18
clone size: NA
CDR3 length: 15
J gene: TRBJ1-5
D gene: NA
CDR3 DNA: TGTGCCAGCTCACCCGAGACAGGACTCCTAACGGCCCAGCATTTT
CDR3 protein: CASSPETGLLTAQHF

V gene: TRBV15
clone size: many
CDR3 length: 16
J gene: TRBJ1-5
D gene: NA
CDR3 DNA: TGTGCCACCAGCAGAGACCGGCAGGTCCCCAATCAGCCCCAGCATTTT
CDR3 protein: CATSRDRQVPNQPQHF

V gene: TRBV5-5
clone size: NA
CDR3 length: 17
J gene: TRBJ1-6
D gene: TRBD1
CDR3 DNA: TGTGCCAGCAGCTTGGGCCGGACAGGGGCGTATAGTTCACCCCTCCACTTT
CDR3 protein: CASSLGRTGAYSSPLHF

V gene: TRBV12-3/TRBV12-4
clone size: many
CDR3 length: 14
J gene: TRBJ2-5
D gene: NA
CDR3 DNA: TGTGCCAGCACCCAGAGGGGCAGTCAAGAGACCCAGTACTTC
CDR3 protein: CASTQRGSQETQYF

V gene: TRBV7-9
clone size: few
CDR3 length: 13
J gene: TRBJ2-5
D gene: NA
CDR3 DNA: TGTGCCAGCAGCTTATCCGGGAAAGAGACCCAGTACTTC
CDR3 protein: CASSLSGKETQYF

V gene: TRBV2
clone size: NA
CDR3 length: 16
J gene: TRBJ2-3
D gene: NA
CDR3 DNA: TGTGCCAGCAGAAAAATAGCGTACTCTAGCACAGATACGCAGTATTTT
CDR3 protein: CASRKIAYSSTDTQYF

V gene: TRBV7-8
clone size: NA
CDR3 length: 16
J gene: TRBJ2-3
D gene: TRBD1
CDR3 DNA: TGTGCCAGCAGCTTATCGACAGGGGGCTTTTCAAATACGCAGTATTTT
CDR3 protein: CASSLSTGGFSNTQYF

V gene: TRBV6-2/TRBV6-3
clone size: many
CDR3 length: 15
J gene: TRBJ2-2
D gene: NA
CDR3 DNA: TGTGCCAGCAGAGTTAGGGGGAGTCGTACCGGGGAGCTGTTTTTT
CDR3 protein: CASRVRGSRTGELFF

V gene: TRBV25-1
clone size: NA
CDR3 length: 13
J gene: TRBJ2-7
D gene: TRBD2
CDR3 DNA: TGTGCCAGCAGTGGCGGGGGGACCTACGAGCAGTACTTC
CDR3 protein: CASSGGGTYEQYF

V gene: TRBV12-3/TRBV12-4
clone size: many
CDR3 length: 13
J gene: TRBJ1-5
D gene: NA
CDR3 DNA: TGTGCCAGCAGTGGTGGGCAATATCAGCCCCAGCATTTT
CDR3 protein: CASSGGQYQPQHF

V gene: TRBV6-1
clone size: NA
CDR3 length: 16
J gene: TRBJ1-5
D gene: TRBD1
CDR3 DNA: TGTGCCAGCAGTAAACTTTTCACAGGGGGCAATCAGCCCCAGCATTTT
CDR3 protein: CASSKLFTGGNQPQHF

V gene: TRBV9
clone size: NA
CDR3 length: 15
J gene: TRBJ2-7
D gene: TRBD1
CDR3 DNA: TGTGCCAGCAGCCCCCGAGGCCAGGGGGCCTACGAGCAGTACTTC
CDR3 protein: CASSPRGQGAYEQYF

V gene: TRBV4-1
clone size: many
CDR3 length: 14
J gene: TRBJ1-2
D gene: TRBD1
CDR3 DNA: TGCGCCAGCAGACCCTTGGGACAGCCCTATGGCTACACCTTC
CDR3 protein: CASRPLGQPYGYTF

V gene: TRBV12-3/TRBV12-4
clone size: NA
CDR3 length: 15
J gene: TRBJ2-2
D gene: TRBD1
CDR3 DNA: TGTGCCAGCAGTAGGACAGGGTCGTACACCGGGGAGCTGTTTTTT
CDR3 protein: CASSRTGSYTGELFF

V gene: TRBV5-1
clone size: NA
CDR3 length: 14
J gene: TRBJ1-1
D gene: NA
CDR3 DNA: TGCGCCAGCAGCCCCCAAACGGGAACGACTGAAGCTTTCTTT
CDR3 protein: CASSPQTGTTEAFF

V gene: TRBV5-1
clone size: NA
CDR3 length: 14
J gene: TRBJ2-1
D gene: NA
CDR3 DNA: TGCGCCAGCAGCTTGGAGACCCCCTACAATGAGCAGTTCTTC
CDR3 protein: CASSLETPYNEQFF

V gene: TRBV4-1
clone size: many
CDR3 length: 13
J gene: TRBJ2-1
D gene: NA
CDR3 DNA: TGCGCCAGCAGCCAAGTTAGAGGAAATGAGCAGTTCTTC
CDR3 protein: CASSQVRGNEQFF

V gene: TRBV4-3
clone size: NA
CDR3 length: 17
J gene: TRBJ2-7
D gene: NA
CDR3 DNA: TGCGCCAGCAGCCAAGGGTTCTTTGGGACGGGGAGTTACGAGCAGTACTTC
CDR3 protein: CASSQGFFGTGSYEQYF

V gene: TRBV20-1
clone size: NA
CDR3 length: 16
J gene: TRBJ2-2
D gene: NA
CDR3 DNA: TGCAGTGCTAGAGATCTGACGGCTTCTTTTGCCGGGGAGCTGTTTTTT
CDR3 protein: CSARDLTASFAGELFF

V gene: TRBV7-2
clone size: many
CDR3 length: 14
J gene: TRBJ2-5
D gene: NA
CDR3 DNA: TGTGCCAGCAGCTTAGCCCTGGTACAAGAGACCCAGTACTTC
CDR3 protein: CASSLALVQETQYF

V gene: TRBV4-3
clone size: few
CDR3 length: 19
J gene: TRBJ2-5
D gene: TRBD1
CDR3 DNA: TGCGCCAGCAGCCAAGATTCTGGAAGGGGGCGCCGATCCCAAGAGACCCAGTACTTC
CDR3 protein: CASSQDSGRGRRSQETQYF

V gene: TRBV4-1
clone size: many
CDR3 length: 15
J gene: TRBJ1-5
D gene: NA
CDR3 DNA: TGCGCCAGCAGCCACCCGGGACCGACCAATCAGCCCCAGCATTTT
CDR3 protein: CASSHPGPTNQPQHF

V gene: TRBV10-3
clone size: few
CDR3 length: 13
J gene: TRBJ1-1
D gene: TRBD1
CDR3 DNA: TGTGCCATCAGTGGACAGGGGAACACTGAAGCTTTCTTT
CDR3 protein: CAISGQGNTEAFF

V gene: TRBV7-2
clone size: NA
CDR3 length: 13
J gene: TRBJ1-1
D gene: NA
CDR3 DNA: TGTGCCAGCAGCCCACAACAGGTGACTGAGGCTTTCTTT
CDR3 protein: CASSPQQVTEAFF

V gene: TRBV18
clone size: few
CDR3 length: 15
J gene: TRBJ1-1
D gene: TRBD1
CDR3 DNA: TGTGCCAGCTCAATAGCCGGGACAGCGAACACTGAAGCTTTCTTT
CDR3 protein: CASSIAGTANTEAFF

V gene: TRBV5-1
clone size: few
CDR3 length: 14
J gene: TRBJ1-2
D gene: NA
CDR3 DNA: TGCGCCAGCAGCTTGGACGGGACCGACTATGGCTACACCTTC
CDR3 protein: CASSLDGTDYGYTF

V gene: TRBV11-2
clone size: few
CDR3 length: 14
J gene: TRBJ1-1
D gene: NA
CDR3 DNA: TGTGCCAGCAGCTTCAACGGGGGGGGCACTGAAGCTTTCTTT
CDR3 protein: CASSFNGGGTEAFF

V gene: TRBV28
clone size: many
CDR3 length: 16
J gene: TRBJ2-5
D gene: NA
CDR3 DNA: TGTGCCAGCAGTTTACAGGGGGGGGGCCGCCGGGAGACCCAGTACTTC
CDR3 protein: CASSLQGGGRRETQYF

V gene: TRBV6-2/TRBV6-3
clone size: many
CDR3 length: 15
J gene: TRBJ2-7
D gene: NA
CDR3 DNA: TGTGCCAGCAGACAACGCGGGACACCTAACTACGAGCAGTACTTC
CDR3 protein: CASRQRGTPNYEQYF

V gene: TRBV5-1
clone size: many
CDR3 length: 17
J gene: TRBJ2-1
D gene: TRBD2
CDR3 DNA: TGCGCCAGCAGCTTTACTAGCGGGAGGGAATGGCGCGATGAGCAGTTCTTC
CDR3 protein: CASSFTSGREWRDEQFF